The text below deals with one T cell receptor beta chain. What it binds is unknown. The sample comes from a study of cytomegalovirus exposure and HLA in healthy donors. Study at large: HLA-typed donors were the source of 86 million or so unique TCRs held in an early data release. Study-wide results and caveats: TCR beta chain V- and J-gene trimming was linked, in a later analysis, to a missense variant in DCLRE1C.

PCR primers comprised 60 Vbeta and 13 Jbeta primers. Sequenced by immunoSEQ multiplex PCR; TCRdb stores in-frame clones only, minus some. The sample carries some 160,000 clones, over 75% recorded once. This TCR came from a woman between 25 and 40 years old in good health and CMV-seronegative. The sample consisted of PBMCs.

In DNA, the CDR3 is TGTGCCAGCAGTGATGGGACAGGGGGCTTTGAAAAACTGTTTTTT. Its translation is CASSDGTGGFEKLFF. This chain connects TRBV6-4 to TRBJ1-4; the match to TRBD1 covers 12 bases. Germline V CDR1 and CDR2: MRHNA, SNTAGT. The V segment lost 3 bases and the J segment 7 bases; nucleotides outside the gene matches: 3. The CDR3 has 15 residues.